One sample yielded the 25 T cell receptor beta chains listed below, sequenced in a study of blood T cell repertoires in COVID-19. Repertoires were generated with immunoSEQ multiplex PCR, while TCRdb's copy carries only in-frame clones and drops some. Of around 230,000 clones listed, around 83% are singletons. The sequenced material came from peripheral blood. Receptor source: a man between 40 and 49 years old who had recovered from COVID-19.

This chain joins TRBV4-3 and TRBJ2-1, with D possibly TRBD1 on 6 matching bases. CDR1 and CDR2 from the germline V gene are LGHNA and YSLEER. CDR3 size: 13 residues. V was clipped by 0 bases and J by 6 bases, with 6 bases between them. The CDR3 DNA reads as TGCGCCAGCAGCCAAGAAGGGGGCAATGAGCAGTTCTTC. Its translation: CASSQEGGNEQFF.

The chain carries TRBV10-1 and TRBJ1-1; D not certain. Germline CDR1 is WNHNN and CDR2 is SYGVQD (reference sequence). V was pared by 6 bases and J by 1 base, with 9 bases between. The CDR3 length is 13 residues. CDR3 DNA: TGCGCCAGCAGAACAGAACCGAACACTGAAGCTTTCTTT. Translation: CASRTEPNTEAFF.

The chain uses TRBV2 and TRBJ2-5; a possible D gene is TRBD2 (5 bases). The CDR3 has 13 amino acids. Germline CDR1 is SNHLY and CDR2 is FYNNEI. Trimming cost V 6 bases and J 5 bases, with 13 bases left between them. Here the CDR3 reads CASRREMRETQYF. The CDR3 DNA reads as TGTGCCAGCAGGAGGGAAATGAGGGAGACCCAGTACTTC.

This sequence joins TRBV5-6 and TRBJ2-5, with 8 bases matching TRBD1. The CDR3 has 15 residues. Germline assignment: CDR1 SGHDT and CDR2 YYEEEE. Trimming cost V 4 bases and J 5 bases; bases outside gene matches: 10. CDR3 in amino acids: CASSPGQGGRETQYF. In DNA form, the CDR3 reads TGTGCCAGCAGCCCCGGACAGGGAGGTAGGGAGACCCAGTACTTC.

DNA for the CDR3: TGTGCCAGCAGTCGGAGGGCGACAGATACGCAGTATTTT. Translated: CASSRRATDTQYF. The chain links TRBV6-5 to TRBJ2-3; the D gene is possibly TRBD2 (6 bases). In germline, CDR1 is MNHEY, CDR2 SVGAGI. This CDR3 is built from 13 residues. V lost 5 bases, J lost 3 bases, and 9 bases lay in between.

This clone was counted once. The rearrangement links TRBV29-1 to TRBJ1-4, with D tentatively TRBD1 (6 bases). Germline V gene data show CDR1 as SQVTM and CDR2 as ANQGSEA. V was shortened by 7 bases and J by 4 bases, with 13 bases between the two germline ends. This CDR3 spans 13 amino acids. CDR3 region: CSAQGTGNEKLFF. The CDR3 DNA reads TGCAGCGCTCAGGGGACCGGTAATGAAAAACTGTTTTTT.

This clone occurred a few times. The chain uses TRBV7-9 and TRBJ1-2; TRBD1 matches at 8 bases. V was pared by 5 bases and J by 3 bases, with 5 bases of the junction left unmatched. The CDR3 is 14 amino acids. The germline V gene encodes CDR1 SEHNR and CDR2 FQNEAQ (reference sequence). Written as DNA, the CDR3 is TGTGCCAGCAGCCGGGACAGGAGTGACTATGGCTACACCTTC. Translation gives CASSRDRSDYGYTF.

The chain combines TRBV30 with TRBJ2-5; D is ambiguous. The germline V gene has CDR1 GTSNPN and CDR2 SVGIG (reference sequence). Trimming left V 3 bases short and J 7 bases short, with 21 bases between. The CDR3 contains 15 residues. The CDR3 coding sequence is TGTGCCTGGAGCGCCCTTAACCCCGGTCGCGGGACCCAGTACTTC. Its translation is CAWSALNPGRGTQYF.

The chain links TRBV7-9 to TRBJ1-1; no clear D gene. Germline V gene lookup returns CDR1 SEHNR and CDR2 FQNEAQ (reference sequence). The CDR3 spans 13 residues. V was cut by 5 bases and J by 6 bases, with 13 bases left in between. The DNA of the CDR3 is TGTGCCAGCAGCCCAGAAAGTCGCTCTGAAGCTTTCTTT. Translation gives CASSPESRSEAFF. The entire variable domain, with the rest obtained from reference TRBV7-9 and TRBJ1-1, is as follows: DTGVSQNPRHKITKRGQNVTFRCDPISEHNRLYWYRQTLGQGPEFLTYFQNEAQLEKSRLLSDRFSAERPKGSFSTLEIQRTEQGDSAMYLCASSPESRSEAFFGQGTRLTVV.

CDR3 loop: CAWTRDTSGEQYF. The CDR3 region has the DNA TGTGCCTGGACTCGGGACACCTCAGGCGAGCAGTACTTC. The chain has TRBV30 and TRBJ2-7; tentative D call: TRBD1 (6 bases). The CDR3 sequence is 13 residues long. V shed 4 bases and J shed 6 bases, with 16 bases lying between them. Looked up from germline, CDR1 is GTSNPN and CDR2 is SVGIG (reference sequence).

This clone was counted many times. The V gene is TRBV9, the J gene TRBJ2-1, with 7 bases fitting TRBD1. Germline V gene data show CDR1 as SGDLS and CDR2 as YYNGEE. The length of the CDR3 is 17 residues. V lost 0 bases and J lost 1; bases outside the gene matches: 7. The CDR3 sequence is CASSVGLGGASYNEQFF. CDR3 nucleotides: TGTGCCAGCAGCGTAGGTCTAGGGGGCGCATCCTACAATGAGCAGTTCTTC.

The genes are TRBV12-3 or TRBV12-4 and TRBJ2-1; weak D call: TRBD1 (5 bases). The CDR3 runs to 13 residues. V was shortened by 7 bases and J by 3 bases, with 10 bases between the two germline ends. CDR3 sequence (DNA): TGTGCCAGCATTAAAGACAGCTACAATGAGCAGTTCTTC. Translation: CASIKDSYNEQFF.

This clone was detected once. The chain couples TRBV5-1 to TRBJ2-7; 8 positions match TRBD2. The CDR3 is 15 residues long. The ends lost 4 bases at V and 0 bases at J; junction bases unmatched: 6. Germline loops: CDR1 SGHRS, CDR2 YFSETQ. The CDR3 spells CASSLTAGASYEQYF. The CDR3 DNA reads as TGCGCCAGCAGCCTAACAGCGGGAGCCTCCTACGAGCAGTACTTC.

This chain uses TRBV27 with TRBJ1-1, with D maybe TRBD1 (5 bases). Germline V gives CDR1 MNHEY, CDR2 SMNVEV (reference sequence). V dropped 3 bases and J dropped 4 bases, with 12 bases sitting between them. The CDR3 loop spans 14 amino acids. The CDR3 DNA sequence: TGTGCCAGCAGTTTTCAGGGATACGGCACTGAAGCTTTCTTT. It yields the protein CASSFQGYGTEAFF.

This chain links TRBV7-2 with TRBJ1-4; 7 bases are shared with TRBD1. From germline, CDR1 is SGHTA and CDR2 FQGNSA. V shed 7 bases and J 11 bases; nucleotides not matched to a gene: 10. This CDR3 is built from 13 residues. The CDR3 nucleotides are TGTGCCAGCACCGACCGACAGGGCGCGAAACTGTTTTTT. Protein: CASTDRQGAKLFF.

This clone has a handful of counts. The V and J genes are TRBV5-5 and TRBJ1-6; possibly TRBD1 for D (6 bases). Trimming left V 4 bases short and J 9 bases short, with 20 bases between. This CDR3 comprises 16 residues. CDR1 is SGHKS, CDR2 YYEKEE, per germline (reference sequence). The CDR3 sequence: CASSRVGTLFGSPLHF. DNA for the CDR3: TGTGCCAGCAGCCGAGTCGGGACATTGTTTGGTTCACCCCTCCACTTT.

V is TRBV3-1 (or the pseudogene TRBV3-2) and J is TRBJ2-7, with 10 bases that match TRBD2. With V trimmed by 4 bases and J by 0 bases, 9 bases remained unmatched. The CDR3 spans 17 residues. CDR1 and CDR2 from the germline V gene are LGHDT and YNNKEL (reference sequence). CDR3 residues: CASSPGLAVISSYEQYF. CDR3 sequence (DNA): TGTGCCAGCAGCCCCGGACTAGCGGTTATAAGCTCCTACGAGCAGTACTTC.

The count of this clone is one. The V and J genes are TRBV6-5 and TRBJ1-2; 10 nucleotides match TRBD1. The V segment lost 3 bases and the J segment 12 bases; nucleotides outside the gene matches: 4. The germline V gene has CDR1 MNHEY and CDR2 SVGAGI. This CDR3 is built from 12 residues. Here the CDR3 reads CASSYPGQGDTF. DNA of the CDR3: TGTGCCAGCAGTTATCCCGGACAGGGGGACACCTTC.

CDR3 region: CASSAGTTNTEAFF. Written as DNA, the CDR3 is TGTGCCAGCAGCGCCGGGACAACCAACACTGAAGCTTTCTTT. The chain carries TRBV9 and TRBJ1-1, with D perhaps TRBD1 (6 bases). Per the germline V gene, CDR1 is SGDLS and CDR2 is YYNGEE. This CDR3 spans 14 amino acids. Trimming took off 3 bases at V and 2 bases at J, with 11 bases between the two ends.

The chain joins TRBV5-1 to TRBJ2-7; 8 positions match TRBD1. The germline V gene has CDR1 SGHRS and CDR2 YFSETQ. The trim removed 4 bases at V and 6 bases at J, leaving 12 bases unmatched. This CDR3 contains 15 residues. The CDR3 loop is CASSRRTGMPGEQYF. CDR3 bases: TGCGCCAGCAGCCGAAGGACAGGGATGCCGGGCGAGCAGTACTTC.

This sequence joins TRBV30 and TRBJ1-1; maybe TRBD1 (6 bases). CDR3 size: 12 residues. Germline values: CDR1 GTSNPN, CDR2 SVGIG (reference sequence). Trimming removed 0 bases from V and 7 bases from J, with 9 bases in between. As DNA, the CDR3 is TGTGCCTGGAGTGTACAGGGACGTGAAGCTTTCTTT. Encoded protein: CAWSVQGREAFF. The full variable domain, rest sourced from reference TRBV30 and TRBJ1-1, is SQTIHQWPATLVQPVGSPLSLECTVEGTSNPNLYWYRQAAGRGLQLLFYSVGIGQISSEVPQNLSASRPQDRQFILSSKKLLLSDSGFYLCAWSVQGREAFFGQGTRLTVV.

The V gene is TRBV10-3, the J gene TRBJ2-7; tentatively, D is TRBD1 (6 bases). V lost 0 bases and J 4 bases, leaving 10 bases between the germline ends. CDR3 length: 14 amino acids. CDR1 and CDR2 (germline): ENHRY, SYGVKD. The DNA for the CDR3 is TGTGCCATCAGTGAGTCGAGGACAGTATACGAGCAGTACTTC. Translated, it gives CAISESRTVYEQYF.

The V call is TRBV5-1, the J call TRBJ2-1; 9 bases fit TRBD2. This CDR3 is built from 15 residues. Germline assignment: CDR1 SGHRS and CDR2 YFSETQ. Germline trimming cut 2 bases from V and 4 bases from J; bases unmatched to any gene: 4. The CDR3 reads CASSFISGGYNEQFF. The CDR3 region has the DNA TGCGCCAGCAGCTTTATTAGCGGGGGTTACAATGAGCAGTTCTTC.

J is TRBJ2-1 and V is TRBV6-1; TRBD2 matches at 14 bases. The CDR3 sequence is 16 residues long. CDR1 and CDR2 from the germline V gene are MNHNS and SASEGT. V gave up 4 bases and J gave up 8 bases; unmatched junction bases: 7. The CDR3 nucleotides are TGTGCCAGCAGTGGGACTAGCGGGGGGCCTATCGATGAGCAGTTCTTC. Translating gives CASSGTSGGPIDEQFF.

This clone has a handful of counts. The rearrangement links TRBV10-2 to TRBJ1-4; 8 nucleotides agree with TRBD1. The CDR3 is made up of 16 amino acids. V gave up 6 bases and J gave up 8 bases; unmatched junction bases: 14. Germline assignment: CDR1 WSHSY and CDR2 SAAADI. The CDR3 region has the DNA TGCGCCAGCAGGGGGACAGGAGGAGGGGGGGGCGAAAAACTGTTTTTT. Translated: CASRGTGGGGGEKLFF.